This T cell receptor (beta chain) appears in the sequencing data of a study of blood T cell repertoires in COVID-19. Overall study context: From the United States, Italy and Spain came samples of acute and convalescent COVID-19. The analysed material was cDNA or gDNA that came from T cells, B-cell-depleted T cells, or PBMCs.

Trimming took off 5 bases at V and 4 bases at J, with 12 bases between the two ends. CDR1 GTSNPN and CDR2 SVGIG come from the germline V gene (reference sequence). The CDR3 contains 13 residues. Profiled with immunoSEQ multiplex PCR; TCRdb holds only in-frame clones, not every one. The sample has hundreds of thousands of clones, under 90% seen once. Participants' own reports of clinical history determined their cohort assignment. The sequence was obtained from a man aged 18 to 29 who had recovered from COVID-19. The chain couples TRBV30 to TRBJ1-3; D gene unclear. Specimen: PBMCs or T cells enriched from blood (not recorded which). CDR3 amino acids: CAWETGEGNTIYF. CDR3 sequence (DNA): TGTGCCTGGGAGACTGGGGAGGGAAACACCATATATTTT.